This T cell receptor (beta chain) was recovered during a study of Ad26.COV2.S vaccination and SARS-CoV-2 variants. Sequenced by immunoSEQ multiplex PCR; TCRdb stores in-frame clones only, minus some. The repertoire consists of about 500,000 clones, with roughly nine tenths occurring once and the leading ten covering under 2%. Germline V lookup: CDR1 LNHNV, CDR2 YYDKDF (reference sequence). The CDR3 length is 15 residues. Between the trimmed V and J ends, which lost 5 bases and 5 bases, there was a span of 15 bases. Specified treatment: 15 to 20 received Ad26.COV2.S at low or high dose, single or two shots; 5 received placebo; per-sample allocation not given. Specimens were obtained on day 63 following the first vaccine or placebo injection. This clone was recorded at least ten times. The antigen is unknown. Findings and caveats of the study: Following vaccination, spike-specific CD8+ and CD4+ T cell responses reportedly exhibited substantial breadth.

The sequence derives from a person aged 18-65 years who received the Ad26.COV2.S COVID-19 vaccine or a placebo. The chain recombines TRBV15 with TRBJ1-4; D perhaps matches TRBD1 (6 bases). The sample was peripheral blood, taken in a trial of Ad26.COV2.S vaccine versus placebo. The chain's CDR3 is CATSDSRGWNEKLFF. For the CDR3, the DNA is TGTGCCACCAGCGACTCCAGGGGTTGGAATGAAAAACTGTTTTTT.